These 27 T cell receptor beta chains came from one sample sequenced in a study of T cell responses to AZD1222 COVID-19 vaccine. Profiled with immunoSEQ multiplex PCR; TCRdb holds only in-frame clones, not every one. The sample includes 95,000 to 150,000 clones, 93% of them seen just once. The source was peripheral blood, collected 28 days after the second AZD1222 dose. These receptors were collected from an adult who received the AZD1222 COVID-19 vaccine.

The V and J genes are TRBV5-5 and TRBJ2-5; 8 nucleotides match TRBD2. The V and J ends lost 4 bases and 5 bases, in that order; junction bases with no gene match: 19. The V gene's germline CDR1 is SGHKS and CDR2 YYEKEE (reference sequence). The CDR3 runs to 18 residues. The CDR3 bases are TGTGCCAGCAGCCCCTTGGGGGCTAGCGGGTTACTCGCGGAGACCCAGTACTTC. Amino acids: CASSPLGASGLLAETQYF. The full variable domain, with the rest looked up from reference TRBV5-5 and TRBJ2-5, is DAGVTQSPTHLIKTRGQQVTLRCSPISGHKSVSWYQQVLGQGPQFIFQYYEKEERGRGNFPDRFSARQFPNYSSELNVNALLLGDSALYLCASSPLGASGLLAETQYFGPGTRLLVL.

The chain combines TRBV5-5 with TRBJ2-3; 7 bases map to TRBD2. The CDR3 has 15 residues. The V and J ends lost 0 bases and 6 bases, in that order; junction bases with no gene match: 7. Germline CDR1 reads SGHKS; CDR2 reads YYEKEE (reference sequence). The CDR3 here is CASSLGGLGSDTQYF. The CDR3 DNA is TGTGCCAGCAGCTTGGGAGGACTAGGGTCCGATACGCAGTATTTT.

The gene calls are TRBV6-2 or TRBV6-3 and TRBJ2-1; 12 bases line up with TRBD2. The germline V gene encodes CDR1 MNHEY and CDR2 SVGEGT. V lost 5 bases, J lost 3 bases, and 14 bases stayed unmatched. This CDR3 comprises 19 residues. CDR3 sequence reads: CASSPGFPTSGGIYNEQFF. CDR3 nucleotide sequence: TGTGCCAGCAGTCCCGGTTTCCCAACTAGCGGGGGGATCTACAATGAGCAGTTCTTC.

Written as DNA, the CDR3 is TGTGCCAGCAGTTACGGGGGCGCGGGAGGCTACACCTTC. Protein product: CASSYGGAGGYTF. The chain links TRBV6-2 or TRBV6-3 to TRBJ1-2; perhaps TRBD1 as D (6 bases). The CDR3 covers 13 residues. Germline V gives CDR1 MNHEY, CDR2 SVGEGT. V was pared by 2 bases and J by 8 bases, with 12 bases between.

This chain joins TRBV5-6 and TRBJ1-6; a weak D match, TRBD1 (5 bases). CDR3 length: 15 amino acids. Trimming took 0 bases from V and 9 from J, leaving 13 bases between them. The V gene's germline CDR1 is SGHDT and CDR2 YYEEEE. CDR3 region: CASSLVPGSGSPLHF. The DNA of the CDR3 is TGTGCCAGCAGCTTGGTCCCAGGGTCGGGTTCACCCCTCCACTTT.

This CDR3 is CASSQDRDSIYKQFF. CDR3 sequence (DNA): TGCGCCAGCAGCCAAGACCGGGACAGCATATACAAGCAGTTCTTC. The chain recombines TRBV4-3 with TRBJ2-1; 7 bases are a match to TRBD1. Germline CDR1 is LGHNA and CDR2 is YSLEER. This CDR3 contains 15 residues. The trim removed 0 bases at V and 11 bases at J, leaving 10 bases unmatched.

The rearrangement uses TRBV6-5 and TRBJ1-5; D not resolved. This CDR3 region has 14 residues. V gave up 7 bases and J gave up 0 bases, with 10 bases separating them. CDR1 MNHEY and CDR2 SVGAGI come from the germline V gene. CDR3 nucleotide sequence: TGTGCCAGCATCGTTTCACATAGCAATCAGCCCCAGCATTTT. Residues: CASIVSHSNQPQHF.

This chain links TRBV7-3 with TRBJ2-3; 10 bases match TRBD2. Trimming took 5 bases from V and 4 from J; bases not matched to a gene: 12. Germline assignment: CDR1 SGHTA and CDR2 FQGTGA. This CDR3 has 17 residues. The CDR3 spells CASSLTGPSGSSDTQYF. CDR3 DNA: TGTGCCAGCAGCCTGACAGGGCCTAGCGGGAGCTCAGATACGCAGTATTTT.

The chain recombines TRBV4-2 with TRBJ2-5; 12 bases agree with TRBD2. With 4 bases clipped from V and 2 bases from J, the junction kept 8 bases outside the gene matches. The CDR3 length is 17 residues. Germline loops: CDR1 LGHNA, CDR2 YNFKEQ. The CDR3 nucleotides read TGTGCCAGCAGCCGACAGGGGACTAGCGGGCAGCAAGAGACCCAGTACTTC. Amino acid sequence: CASSRQGTSGQQETQYF.

The chain employs TRBV7-9 and TRBJ2-7; either TRBD1 or TRBD2 may supply D (6 bases each). From germline, CDR1 is SEHNR and CDR2 FQNEAQ (reference sequence). Trimming took off 5 bases at V and 7 bases at J, with 15 bases between the two ends. The CDR3 spans 13 residues. The DNA for the CDR3 is TGTGCCAGCAGCCCGCGAGGGGGGTGGGAGCAGTACTTC. It yields the protein CASSPRGGWEQYF.

Here the CDR3 reads CASSRRGTDTGELFF. CDR3 nucleotide sequence: TGTGCCAGCAGCCGCAGGGGAACCGACACCGGGGAGCTGTTTTTT. V gene TRBV9 combines with J gene TRBJ2-2; D is perhaps TRBD1 (6 bases). The V end lost 4 bases, the J end lost 3 bases, and 13 bases lay between the germline ends. Germline CDR1 reads SGDLS; CDR2 reads YYNGEE. The CDR3 runs 15 residues.

This clone occurred a few times. The V call is TRBV5-5, the J call TRBJ2-7; TRBD1 matches 9 bases. J lost 3 bases, V lost 4 bases, and 5 bases had no gene match. The CDR3 spans 14 residues. The V gene's germline CDR1 is SGHKS and CDR2 YYEKEE (reference sequence). Here the CDR3 DNA reads TGTGCCAGCAGCCCCGGGACAGGGAACTACGAGCAGTACTTC. Protein product: CASSPGTGNYEQYF.

The CDR3 is CASGAPPGQGPANYGYTF. The DNA for the CDR3 is TGTGCTAGTGGAGCCCCCCCAGGACAGGGGCCAGCTAACTATGGCTACACCTTC. V is TRBV12-5 and J is TRBJ1-2; 9 positions agree with TRBD1. The germline CDR1 and CDR2 sequences are LGHNT and FRNRAP. V lost 6 bases and J lost 0; bases outside the gene matches: 14. CDR3 size: 18 residues.

This chain uses TRBV7-3 with TRBJ2-2, with 7 bases lining up with TRBD1. Germline V CDR1 and CDR2: SGHTA, FQGTGA. J gave up 7 bases and V 3 bases, and 5 bases lay outside the gene matches. The CDR3 covers 14 residues. CDR3 coding DNA: TGTGCCAGCAGCTTCGACAGGGAGAGCGGGGAGCTGTTTTTT. It specifies CASSFDRESGELFF.

CDR3 amino acids: CASSYSAGSGEQYF. The CDR3 DNA is TGTGCCAGCAGTTACTCCGCAGGTTCCGGAGAGCAGTACTTC. V is TRBV6-2 or TRBV6-3 and J is TRBJ2-7; D gene ambiguous. The germline CDR1 and CDR2 sequences are MNHEY and SVGEGT. The V end lost 0 bases, the J end lost 7 bases, and 13 bases lay between the germline ends. The CDR3 is 14 amino acids.

This clone was seen more than once but under ten times. The V gene is TRBV7-2, the J gene TRBJ2-7; 10 nucleotides line up with TRBD2. This CDR3 is 15 amino acids long. V shed 4 bases, J shed 4 bases, and the junction held 7 bases outside the gene matches. Germline CDR1 reads SGHTA; CDR2 reads FQGNSA. CDR3 region: CASSWVPSGSYEQYF. Written as DNA, the CDR3 is TGTGCCAGCAGCTGGGTTCCTAGCGGGAGTTACGAGCAGTACTTC.

This chain links TRBV3-1 (or the pseudogene TRBV3-2) with TRBJ1-2; no clear D gene. The V gene lost 3 bases and the J gene lost 0 bases, with 5 bases spanning the gap. The CDR3 totals 13 residues. Germline lookup yields CDR1 LGHDT and CDR2 YNNKEL (reference sequence). In DNA form, the CDR3 reads TGTGCCAGCAGCCAGGGGACTAACTATGGCTACACCTTC. This gives the protein CASSQGTNYGYTF.

Here the CDR3 DNA reads TGTGCCATCGCCGGTACAGGATACAATGAGCAGTTCTTC. As protein: CAIAGTGYNEQFF. The rearrangement uses TRBV10-3 and TRBJ2-1, with D tentatively TRBD1 (5 bases). Deletions cut 8 bases from V and 4 bases from J, with 12 bases between. This CDR3 is built from 13 residues. Germline-derived CDR1 and CDR2 are ENHRY and SYGVKD.

This rearrangement joins TRBV9 to TRBJ1-5; a weak D match, TRBD1 (5 bases). Trimming stripped 0 bases from V and 8 bases from J, with 15 bases between. The CDR3 contains 15 residues. Germline values: CDR1 SGDLS, CDR2 YYNGEE. The CDR3 DNA reads TGTGCCAGCAGCGTAGGAAAGGGGAACGAGGAGCCCCAGCATTTT. It encodes CASSVGKGNEEPQHF.

This chain connects TRBV5-6 to TRBJ1-2; D remains ambiguous. The V end was cut by 1 base, the J end by 0 bases, with 7 bases between. The length of the CDR3 is 14 residues. Germline V gives CDR1 SGHDT, CDR2 YYEEEE. DNA of the CDR3: TGTGCCAGCAGCTTGCCCGATTCTAACTATGGCTACACCTTC. Translating gives CASSLPDSNYGYTF.

The chain joins TRBV27 to TRBJ2-1, with 9 bases identical to TRBD2. The J segment lost 4 bases and the V segment lost 5 bases, leaving 15 bases of the junction unmatched. Germline CDR1 MNHEY, CDR2 SMNVEV (reference sequence). The CDR3 loop spans 18 amino acids. The CDR3 nucleotides are TGTGCCAGCAGTCCTAGGGGGAGCGGGGGGAGTTTATACAATGAGCAGTTCTTC. This translates into CASSPRGSGGSLYNEQFF.

This chain connects TRBV2 to TRBJ1-3; D is ambiguous. This CDR3 is 14 amino acids long. Germline V gives CDR1 SNHLY, CDR2 FYNNEI. V was trimmed by 8 bases and J by 0 bases, leaving 11 bases between them. This CDR3 is CASFDRFSGNTIYF. The CDR3 DNA reads TGTGCCAGCTTCGACCGATTCTCTGGAAACACCATATATTTT.

The J gene is TRBJ2-1, the V gene TRBV6-2 or TRBV6-3; either TRBD1 or TRBD2 may fit D (5 bases each). V shed 2 bases and J shed 4 bases, with 6 bases lying between them. This CDR3 is 13 amino acids long. The V gene's germline CDR1 is MNHEY and CDR2 SVGEGT. In DNA form, the CDR3 reads TGTGCCAGCAGTTACGGGGGTTACAATGAGCAGTTCTTC. Its translation: CASSYGGYNEQFF.

The V and J genes are TRBV13 and TRBJ2-5, with TRBD2 as a possible D gene (6 bases). The germline CDR1 and CDR2 sequences are PRHDT and FYEKMQ (reference sequence). V gave up 5 bases and J gave up 5 bases, with 15 bases separating them. CDR3 length: 14 amino acids. As DNA, the CDR3 is TGTGCCAGCAGCCTCCGACTAGACGGGGAGACCCAGTACTTC. Amino acids: CASSLRLDGETQYF. The whole variable domain, filled in from reference TRBV13 and TRBJ2-5, reads AAGVIQSPRHLIKEKRETATLKCYPIPRHDTVYWYQQGPGQDPQFLISFYEKMQSDKGSIPDRFSAQQFSDYHSELNMSSLELGDSALYFCASSLRLDGETQYFGPGTRLLVL.

This clone appeared once. The V and J genes are TRBV2 and TRBJ1-4, with 7 bases fitting TRBD1. The CDR3 covers 14 residues. CDR1 SNHLY and CDR2 FYNNEI come from the germline V gene. V dropped 8 bases and J dropped 9; count of bases not matched to a gene: 12. This CDR3 is CASLIPGQSQKLFF. As DNA, the CDR3 is TGTGCCAGCCTCATCCCGGGACAGAGCCAAAAACTGTTTTTT. The whole variable domain, remainder taken from reference TRBV2 and TRBJ1-4, is EPEVTQTPSHQVTQMGQEVILRCVPISNHLYFYWYRQILGQKVEFLVSFYNNEISEKSEIFDDQFSVERPDGSNFTLKIRSTKLEDSAMYFCASLIPGQSQKLFFGSGTQLSVL.

The CDR3 DNA follows: TGTGCCAGCAGCCAAAGACTTCTCGGTTTTGCAACTAATGAAAAACTGTTTTTT. Translating gives CASSQRLLGFATNEKLFF. The chain links TRBV14 to TRBJ1-4; D remains ambiguous. Trimming removed 2 bases at V and 0 bases at J, with 16 bases between. This CDR3 comprises 18 residues. Germline V gives CDR1 SGHDN, CDR2 FVKESK.

In this sample, this clone turned up once. J is TRBJ2-1 and V is TRBV3-1 (or the pseudogene TRBV3-2), with 9 bases matching TRBD2. In germline, CDR1 is LGHDT, CDR2 YNNKEL (reference sequence). V trimming: 6 bases; J trimming: 4 bases; junction bases outside the gene matches: 4. The CDR3 length is 14 residues. Written as DNA, the CDR3 is TGTGCCAGCAGACCTAGCGGGGAGTACAATGAGCAGTTCTTC. As protein: CASRPSGEYNEQFF.